The next 17 T cell receptor beta chains were all read from a single sample in a study of Graves' ophthalmopathy and Graves' hyperthyroidism (dated by TCRdb to the late 2010s). Sequencing used an Illumina HiSeq 2000. TCR beta CDR3 regions were amplified from RNA transcripts for repertoire sequencing. The first round of RT-PCR was done with HTBI primers and the Qiagen OneStep RT-PCR kit, and was followed by a second round of multiplex PCR, then size selection and purification. TCRdb ran its own pipeline on the public reads, namely fastp trimming at Q25 and MiXCR clone calling, and kept in-frame beta chains. One record per CDR3 amino acid sequence lists the most common genes and DNA. A total of 650,000 to 900,000 distinct CDR3 sequences appear in this sample, approximately 40% of them only once. In total, the top ten clones hold 44% of the sample. Input material: peripheral blood. The receptors here all came from an adult man with Graves' ophthalmopathy.

Of note for this clonotype: Just one base apart from a much larger clone, this may be a read error. Lacking the conserved final phenylalanine or tryptophan, this CDR3 likely reflects a read error. The chain uses TRBV5-6 and TRBJ1-2; 10 positions agree with TRBD1. With 3 bases clipped from V and 5 bases from J, the junction kept 4 bases outside the gene matches. The CDR3 totals 14 residues. Per the germline V gene, CDR1 is SGHDT and CDR2 is YYEEEE. CDR3 DNA: TGTGCCAGCAGCTCCGGGACAGGGGATTATGGCTACACCCTC. Protein product: CASSSGTGDYGYTL.

The V call is TRBV28, the J call TRBJ1-5; D gene uncertain. The CDR3 has 13 amino acids. V lost 6 bases, J lost 5 bases, and 11 bases lay in between. Looked up from germline, CDR1 is MDHEN and CDR2 is SYDVKM. CDR3 in amino acids: CASRGNTDQPQHF. The CDR3 DNA reads TGTGCCAGCAGAGGGAATACCGATCAGCCCCAGCATTTT.

This chain connects TRBV7-3 to TRBJ2-7; 8 bases align to TRBD1. The germline V gene encodes CDR1 SGHTA and CDR2 FQGTGA. The ends lost 5 bases at V and 2 bases at J; junction bases unmatched: 11. This CDR3 comprises 16 residues. This CDR3 is CASSAPGDRLTYEQYF. The CDR3 DNA is TGTGCCAGCAGCGCTCCCGGGGACAGGCTCACCTACGAGCAGTACTTC. Supplemented by reference TRBV7-3 and TRBJ2-7, the full variable domain reads GAGVSQTPSNKVTEKGKYVELRCDPISGHTALYWYRQSLGQGPEFLIYFQGTGAADDSGLPNDRFFAVRPEGSVSTLKIQRTERGDSAVYLCASSAPGDRLTYEQYFGPGTRLTVT.

This clonotype was seen a handful of times. The J gene is TRBJ1-6, the V gene TRBV20-1; D call uncertain. This CDR3 has 13 residues. Germline loops: CDR1 DFQATT, CDR2 SNEGSKA (reference sequence). V lost 1 base to trimming and J lost 9 bases, with 10 bases between them. CDR3 loop: CSARGPRVSPLHF. In DNA form, the CDR3 reads TGCAGTGCTAGAGGGCCCCGGGTTTCACCCCTCCACTTT.

This clonotype was seen only once. The chain combines TRBV20-1 with TRBJ2-7, with TRBD2 matching 7 bases. The V and J ends lost 5 bases and 1 base, in that order; junction bases with no gene match: 8. The CDR3 loop spans 14 amino acids. Germline CDR1 and CDR2: DFQATT and SNEGSKA (reference sequence). CDR3 sequence: CSAPWGGSSYEQYF. For the CDR3, the DNA is TGCAGTGCTCCCTGGGGAGGGAGTTCCTACGAGCAGTACTTC.

This chain uses TRBV19 with TRBJ1-1; D perhaps matches TRBD1 (5 bases). CDR3 size: 13 residues. V was shortened by 8 bases and J by 2 bases, with 12 bases between the two germline ends. Per germline, CDR1 LNHDA and CDR2 SQIVND (reference sequence). The CDR3 reads CASGRQRNTEAFF. The CDR3 DNA sequence: TGTGCCAGTGGGCGACAGAGAAACACTGAAGCTTTCTTT.

This clonotype was detected many times. The J gene is TRBJ1-5, the V gene TRBV2; D gene unclear. Germline-derived CDR1 and CDR2 are SNHLY and FYNNEI. This CDR3 has 12 amino acids. V was shortened by 1 base and J by 6 bases, with 4 bases between the two germline ends. CDR3 bases: TGTGCCAGCAGTGAAGAAGGTCAGCCCCAGCATTTT. Its translation is CASSEEGQPQHF. The complete variable domain, with remaining parts taken from reference TRBV2 and TRBJ1-5, reads EPEVTQTPSHQVTQMGQEVILRCVPISNHLYFYWYRQILGQKVEFLVSFYNNEISEKSEIFDDQFSVERPDGSNFTLKIRSTKLEDSAMYFCASSEEGQPQHFGDGTRLSIL.

On this clonotype: Because the CDR3 is missing its conserved closing phenylalanine or tryptophan, this is likely a read error. The chain links TRBV5-6 to TRBJ1-6, with 8 positions matching TRBD1. In germline, CDR1 is SGHDT, CDR2 YYEEEE. V shed 3 bases, J shed 6 bases, and the junction held 8 bases outside the gene matches. This CDR3 has 16 residues. CDR3 sequence: CASSYKRTGSNSPLHY. CDR3 sequence (DNA): TGTGCCAGCAGCTACAAACGGACAGGGAGTAATTCACCCCTCCACTAT.

This clonotype was detected many times. V and J are TRBV10-3 and TRBJ1-3; D gene unclear. CDR3 length: 15 residues. V shed 5 bases and J shed 0 bases, with 11 bases lying between them. Germline CDR1 ENHRY, CDR2 SYGVKD. The CDR3: CAISIQAFSGNTIYF. The CDR3 DNA reads as TGTGCCATCAGTATCCAGGCATTCTCTGGAAACACCATATATTTT.

The chain carries TRBV7-3 and TRBJ2-5, with D tentatively TRBD1 or TRBD2 (7 bases each). The CDR3 has 14 amino acids. Per the germline V gene, CDR1 is SGHTA and CDR2 is FQGTGA. Trimming removed 2 bases at V and 9 bases at J, with 16 bases between. CDR3 loop: CASSLGGQGGAQYF. In DNA, the CDR3 is TGTGCCAGCAGCTTAGGGGGCCAGGGGGGGGCCCAGTACTTC.

About this clonotype itself: At one boundary the junction diverges from the germline segment, which might be a read error. This chain uses TRBV2 with TRBJ1-4, with TRBD1 matching 7 bases. CDR3 size: 15 residues. In germline, CDR1 is SNHLY, CDR2 FYNNEI. CDR3 amino acids: CASSPRTGKNGKLFF. For the CDR3, the DNA is TGTGCCAGCAGCCCAAGGACAGGCAAAAATGGAAAACTGTTTTTT.

The CDR3 bases are TGCAGTGCTAACCCCAGGGGCGGTGAGGCCCAGTACTTC. Encoded protein: CSANPRGGEAQYF. The rearrangement links TRBV20-1 to TRBJ2-5, with TRBD1 as a possible D gene (6 bases). CDR3 length equals 13 residues. Trimming took 4 bases from V and 9 from J, leaving 18 bases between them. Germline values: CDR1 DFQATT, CDR2 SNEGSKA (reference sequence).

The chain has TRBV29-1 and TRBJ1-2; no clear D gene. Germline V gene data show CDR1 as SQVTM and CDR2 as ANQGSEA. The ends were cut back, 6 bases at V and 7 bases at J, with 24 bases in the middle. The CDR3 sequence is 15 residues long. CDR3 DNA sequence: TGCAGCGTAGAAAGCGGGAGCTTGGGGATAAGTGGCTACACCTTC. Its translation: CSVESGSLGISGYTF.

In its sample, this clonotype was seen many times. The chain joins TRBV7-8 to TRBJ2-7; the match to TRBD1 covers 9 bases. Trimming cost V 2 bases and J 4 bases; bases outside gene matches: 6. There are 15 residues in the CDR3. Germline values: CDR1 SGHVS, CDR2 FQNEAQ. CDR3 sequence (DNA): TGTGCCAGCAGCTTATCCGCGGGACAGGGATACGAGCAGTACTTC. Residues: CASSLSAGQGYEQYF.

The V gene is TRBV5-4, the J gene TRBJ2-7, with D perhaps assigned TRBD1 or TRBD2 (5 bases each). Deletions cut 0 bases from V and 0 bases from J, with 13 bases between. The CDR3 is made up of 16 amino acids. The germline V gene encodes CDR1 SGHNT and CDR2 YYREEE (reference sequence). CDR3 in amino acids: CASSLGGRLSSYEQYF. The CDR3 DNA follows: TGTGCCAGCAGCTTGGGGGGACGGTTGAGCTCCTACGAGCAGTACTTC. The full variable domain, in which reference TRBV5-4 and TRBJ2-7 provide the parts outside the CDR3, is ETGVTQSPTHLIKTRGQQVTLRCSSQSGHNTVSWYQQALGQGPQFIFQYYREEENGRGNFPPRFSGLQFPNYSSELNVNALELDDSALYLCASSLGGRLSSYEQYFGPGTRLTVT.

V is TRBV11-1 and J is TRBJ1-1; 8 bases line up with TRBD1. Trimming took 8 bases from V and 1 from J; bases not matched to a gene: 9. CDR1 is SGHAT, CDR2 FQDESV, per germline (reference sequence). The CDR3 is 15 amino acids. The CDR3 is CASSPLDRANTEAFF. The CDR3 DNA sequence: TGTGCCAGCTCACCCCTGGACAGGGCGAACACTGAAGCTTTCTTT.

In the case of this clonotype: This could be a read error, since a much larger clone is one nucleotide away. The chain combines TRBV2 with TRBJ1-6, with 8 bases identical to TRBD1. Germline assignment: CDR1 SNHLY and CDR2 FYNNEI. The CDR3 is made up of 13 amino acids. The CDR3 nucleotides read TGTGCCATCAAGACAGGGGTAGGATCACCCCCCCACTTT. Amino acid sequence: CAIKTGVGSPPHF.